These T cell receptor beta chains were read from a single sample in a study of Ad26.COV2.S vaccination and SARS-CoV-2 variants. Assay used: immunoSEQ multiplex PCR; TCRdb lists only in-frame clones, some missing. Here the sample spans about 180,000 clones, around 88% being singletons. This sample comprised peripheral blood, obtained after recovery from COVID-19. The receptor source for this set is a human donor who had recovered from COVID-19. Each CDR3 is given with its conserved first and last residue. Each record gives: V gene, J gene, D gene, clone size, CDR3 DNA, CDR3 protein. A D gene is named only where the DNA matches it firmly. Size tells how often a clone was seen (once, few, many) or the class of an expanded clone, and some rows leave it out.

V: TRBV19
J: TRBJ1-2
D: -
size: -
DNA: TGTGCCAGTCAATCCACCCCGGGAGGGGGAGCCTCCAACTATGGCTACACCTTC
CDR3: CASQSTPGGGASNYGYTF

V: TRBV18
J: TRBJ2-2
D: TRBD2
size: once
DNA: TGTGCCAGCTCACCAGTGAGCGGGAGTACAGCCGGGGAGCTGTTTTTT
CDR3: CASSPVSGSTAGELFF

V: TRBV19
J: TRBJ1-3
D: -
size: -
DNA: TGTGCCAGTAGCCTCCTCCTACGGGGGTCCTCTGGAAACACCATATATTTT
CDR3: CASSLLLRGSSGNTIYF

V: TRBV24-1
J: TRBJ1-2
D: TRBD1
size: -
DNA: TGTGCCACCTCCCCCCGCAAAACAGGGGCGATGAACTATGGCTACACCTTC
CDR3: CATSPRKTGAMNYGYTF

V: TRBV7-3
J: TRBJ2-2
D: -
size: -
DNA: TGTGCCAGCAGCCCCGACCAAGGGTTTTACACCGGGGAGCTGTTTTTT
CDR3: CASSPDQGFYTGELFF

V: TRBV7-6
J: TRBJ2-1
D: TRBD2
size: -
DNA: TGTGCCAGCAGCTTAGCCCTAGATAGCGGGGGTTACAATGAGCAGTTCTTC
CDR3: CASSLALDSGGYNEQFF

V: TRBV28
J: TRBJ2-7
D: -
size: -
DNA: TGTGCCAGCACAGGGGAGGGCTACGAGCAGTACTTC
CDR3: CASTGEGYEQYF

V: TRBV15
J: TRBJ2-5
D: -
size: -
DNA: TGTGCCACCTCCCAGGGGACAGAGACCCAGTACTTC
CDR3: CATSQGTETQYF

V: TRBV9
J: TRBJ1-5
D: TRBD1
size: -
DNA: TGTGCCAGCAGCGTAGTAACAGGGGCTACCCAGCAGCCCCAGCATTTT
CDR3: CASSVVTGATQQPQHF

V: TRBV11-2
J: TRBJ2-3
D: -
size: -
DNA: TGTGCCAGCAGCTCCCGGACCGTTAGCACAGATACGCAGTATTTT
CDR3: CASSSRTVSTDTQYF

V: TRBV3-1/TRBV3-2
J: TRBJ2-1
D: -
size: -
DNA: TGTGCCAGCAGCCAAGGGGGTAGCTCCTACAATGAGCAGTTCTTC
CDR3: CASSQGGSSYNEQFF

V: TRBV7-3
J: TRBJ2-1
D: -
size: few
DNA: TGTGCCAGCAGCTCCCAGAACAATGAGCAGTTCTTC
CDR3: CASSSQNNEQFF

V: TRBV30
J: TRBJ2-3
D: -
size: -
DNA: TGTGCCTTAAAACCCCTCACAGATACGCAGTATTTT
CDR3: CALKPLTDTQYF

V: TRBV2
J: TRBJ2-5
D: TRBD2
size: -
DNA: TGTGCCAGCAGTGTGGGGCTAGCGGGTTACTTC
CDR3: CASSVGLAGYF

V: TRBV7-9
J: TRBJ1-2
D: -
size: -
DNA: TGTGCCAGCAGCTTAGTTGCGGAGAGCTATGGCTACACCTTC
CDR3: CASSLVAESYGYTF

V: TRBV9
J: TRBJ2-7
D: TRBD2
size: once
DNA: TGTGCCAGCAGCGTCGGACTAGTCCAATCCTACGAGCAGTACTTC
CDR3: CASSVGLVQSYEQYF

V: TRBV3-1/TRBV3-2
J: TRBJ2-5
D: -
size: -
DNA: TGTGCCAGCAGCCGTCTGGGGGAGCAAGAGACCCAGTACTTC
CDR3: CASSRLGEQETQYF

V: TRBV9
J: TRBJ1-2
D: -
size: once
DNA: TGTGCCAGCAGCGTCGACACTAGCTATGGCTACACCTTC
CDR3: CASSVDTSYGYTF

V: TRBV5-6
J: TRBJ2-7
D: -
size: -
DNA: TGTGCCAGCAGGCCTTGGTTGCGGACGGTGCAGGACGAGCAGTACTTC
CDR3: CASRPWLRTVQDEQYF

V: TRBV9
J: TRBJ2-1
D: TRBD2
size: once
DNA: TGTGCCAGCAGCACCGCTAGCGGCCCCTACAATGAGCAGTTCTTC
CDR3: CASSTASGPYNEQFF

V: TRBV7-9
J: TRBJ2-3
D: -
size: -
DNA: TGTGCCAGCGGATCTCCGGTTACGCAGTATTTT
CDR3: CASGSPVTQYF

V: TRBV19
J: TRBJ1-3
D: -
size: -
DNA: TGTGCCAGTAGTATGGAGGGTTCTGGAAACACCATATATTTT
CDR3: CASSMEGSGNTIYF

V: TRBV7-3
J: TRBJ2-3
D: -
size: -
DNA: TGTGCCAGCAGCTTAGGTGGAGGGTCCCTGAGCACAGATACGCAGTATTTT
CDR3: CASSLGGGSLSTDTQYF

V: TRBV24-1
J: TRBJ2-3
D: -
size: -
DNA: TGTGCCACCCAGGCAGGTATTAGCACAGATACGCAGTATTTT
CDR3: CATQAGISTDTQYF

V: TRBV4-1
J: TRBJ1-2
D: -
size: medium-sized
DNA: TGCGCCAGCAGCCGAGGGGCGTTGTATGGCTACACCTTC
CDR3: CASSRGALYGYTF

V: TRBV5-3
J: TRBJ2-7
D: TRBD1
size: -
DNA: TGTGCCAGAAGCGGGGGCATGGACAGGGGCTACGAGCAGTACTTC
CDR3: CARSGGMDRGYEQYF

V: TRBV3-1/TRBV3-2
J: TRBJ1-2
D: TRBD1
size: few
DNA: TGTGCCAGCAGCCAAGTGATCCAGGGGGCGTATTCCACCTTC
CDR3: CASSQVIQGAYSTF

V: TRBV4-1
J: TRBJ2-7
D: TRBD2
size: -
DNA: TGCGCCAGCAGCCATATTAGCGGGAGGGCCGGGCCGAAAAACGAGCAGTACTTC
CDR3: CASSHISGRAGPKNEQYF

V: TRBV7-9
J: TRBJ1-2
D: -
size: -
DNA: TGTGCCAGCAGCTTGGAAAGGGGTTCCAATGGCTACACCTTC
CDR3: CASSLERGSNGYTF

V: TRBV6-5
J: TRBJ2-5
D: -
size: -
DNA: TGTGCCAGCCAAGCTGGACGGGCCCCCAGGACCCAGTACTTC
CDR3: CASQAGRAPRTQYF

V: TRBV4-1
J: TRBJ1-1
D: -
size: -
DNA: TGCGCCAGCAGCCCAGAGGGCACTCGGTGGTCCACTGAAGCTTTCTTT
CDR3: CASSPEGTRWSTEAFF

V: TRBV7-9
J: TRBJ2-5
D: -
size: -
DNA: TGTGCCAGCAGCTTCACGGGAGTGGGAGGCCTTCAAGAGACCCAGTACTTC
CDR3: CASSFTGVGGLQETQYF

V: TRBV5-6
J: TRBJ1-5
D: -
size: once
DNA: TGTGCCAGCAGCTTGGCAGACCTCGCGCCCCAGCATTTT
CDR3: CASSLADLAPQHF

V: TRBV2
J: TRBJ1-1
D: -
size: -
DNA: TGTGCCAGCAGTGAAAACACTGAAGCTTTCTTT
CDR3: CASSENTEAFF

V: TRBV9
J: TRBJ2-2
D: TRBD2
size: few
DNA: TGTGCCAGCAGCACTCCCCTAGCGGGGGACACCGGGGAGCTGTTTTTT
CDR3: CASSTPLAGDTGELFF

V: TRBV7-3
J: TRBJ2-5
D: -
size: -
DNA: TGTGCCAGCAGCTCGGGGACCCACCAAGAGACCCAGTACTTC
CDR3: CASSSGTHQETQYF

V: TRBV28
J: TRBJ2-5
D: TRBD2
size: -
DNA: TGTGCCAGCACACTGTACGGGGGGAACCAAGAGACCCAGTACTTC
CDR3: CASTLYGGNQETQYF

V: TRBV6-1
J: TRBJ2-5
D: -
size: -
DNA: TGTGCCAGCAGTGAAGTAGTGTGGGAGACCCAGTACTTC
CDR3: CASSEVVWETQYF

V: TRBV25-1
J: TRBJ2-3
D: TRBD2
size: -
DNA: TGTGCCAGCAGTCGTCGGGGGGGAGATACGCAGTATTTT
CDR3: CASSRRGGDTQYF

V: TRBV27
J: TRBJ2-7
D: -
size: -
DNA: TGTGCCAGTATTCCTGTGGGCAGGCCTAAGTCCGAGCAGTACTTC
CDR3: CASIPVGRPKSEQYF

V: TRBV19
J: TRBJ1-5
D: TRBD1
size: few
DNA: TGTGCCAGTAAGGTACAGGGGCTTTATCAGCCCCAGCATTTT
CDR3: CASKVQGLYQPQHF

V: TRBV28
J: TRBJ2-7
D: TRBD2
size: -
DNA: TGTGCCAGCAGTTTTCGGGGGGGGTCCTACGAGCAGTACTTC
CDR3: CASSFRGGSYEQYF

V: TRBV19
J: TRBJ2-5
D: TRBD2
size: -
DNA: TGTGCCAGTAGGCCTAGCGGGGTGCCTCGGGAGACCCAGTACTTC
CDR3: CASRPSGVPRETQYF

V: TRBV13
J: TRBJ2-5
D: TRBD2
size: -
DNA: TGTGCCAGCAGCCCACGCCCGGCGGGGGGTCAAGAGACCCAGTACTTC
CDR3: CASSPRPAGGQETQYF

V: TRBV3-1/TRBV3-2
J: TRBJ2-5
D: TRBD2
size: -
DNA: TGTGCCAGCAGCCAGCGGGGAGCGGGGTCCGAAGAGACCCAGTACTTC
CDR3: CASSQRGAGSEETQYF

V: TRBV15
J: TRBJ2-1
D: TRBD2
size: -
DNA: TGTGCCACCAGCCTTCGGACTAGCGGCTACAATGAGCAGTTCTTC
CDR3: CATSLRTSGYNEQFF

V: TRBV27
J: TRBJ2-7
D: -
size: once
DNA: TGTGCCAGCAGTCCCTCCCTCTCACAGGGCTACGAGCAGTACTTC
CDR3: CASSPSLSQGYEQYF

V: TRBV9
J: TRBJ2-3
D: TRBD2
size: -
DNA: TGTGCCAGCAGCGATCGCCGCGGCGGGGGGACAGATACGCAGTATTTT
CDR3: CASSDRRGGGTDTQYF

V: TRBV21-1
J: TRBJ2-7
D: -
size: -
DNA: TGTGCCAGCAGCTTAGGACAGGCTTTCTACGAGCAGTACTTC
CDR3: CASSLGQAFYEQYF

V: TRBV5-8
J: TRBJ1-1
D: -
size: -
DNA: TGTGCCAGCAGCGTCGCAGGGGTTACTGAAGCTTTCTTT
CDR3: CASSVAGVTEAFF

V: TRBV4-1
J: TRBJ2-7
D: TRBD2
size: -
DNA: TGCGCCAGCAGCCATGGGGGTCGGGGGGGATTCTACGAGCAGTACTTC
CDR3: CASSHGGRGGFYEQYF

V: TRBV6-4
J: TRBJ2-7
D: TRBD2
size: once
DNA: TGTGCCCGCCTTAGGCTAGCGGGCGGGGAGCAGTACTTC
CDR3: CARLRLAGGEQYF

V: TRBV19
J: TRBJ1-2
D: TRBD1
size: -
DNA: TGTGCCAGTAGTTCCGACAGGGTTTCAGGCTACACCTTC
CDR3: CASSSDRVSGYTF